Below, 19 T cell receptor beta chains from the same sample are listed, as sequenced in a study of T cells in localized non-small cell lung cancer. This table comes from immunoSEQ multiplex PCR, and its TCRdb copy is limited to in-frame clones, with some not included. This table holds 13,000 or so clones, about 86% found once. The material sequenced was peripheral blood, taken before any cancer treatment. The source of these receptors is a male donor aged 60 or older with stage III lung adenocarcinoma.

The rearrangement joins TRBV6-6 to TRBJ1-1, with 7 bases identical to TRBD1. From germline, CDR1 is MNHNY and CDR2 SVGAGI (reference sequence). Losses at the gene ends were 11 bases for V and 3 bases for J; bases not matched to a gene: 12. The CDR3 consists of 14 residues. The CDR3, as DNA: TGTGCCGGGAGAAGTTCCGGGACAGACACTGAAGCTTTCTTT. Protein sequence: CAGRSSGTDTEAFF.

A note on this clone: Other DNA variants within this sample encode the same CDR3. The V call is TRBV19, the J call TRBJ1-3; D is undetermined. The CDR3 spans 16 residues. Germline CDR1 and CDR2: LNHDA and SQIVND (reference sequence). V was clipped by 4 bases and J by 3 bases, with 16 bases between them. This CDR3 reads CASSTPHGGIGNTIYF. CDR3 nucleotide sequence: TGTGCCAGTAGTACCCCCCACGGCGGAATTGGAAACACCATATATTTT.

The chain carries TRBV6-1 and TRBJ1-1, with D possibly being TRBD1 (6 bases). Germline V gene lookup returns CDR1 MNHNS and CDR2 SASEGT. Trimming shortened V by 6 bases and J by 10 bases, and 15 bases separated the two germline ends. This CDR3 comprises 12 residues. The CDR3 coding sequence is TGTGCCAGCAGGCTACAGGGCCTGGGAGCTTTCTTT. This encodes CASRLQGLGAFF.

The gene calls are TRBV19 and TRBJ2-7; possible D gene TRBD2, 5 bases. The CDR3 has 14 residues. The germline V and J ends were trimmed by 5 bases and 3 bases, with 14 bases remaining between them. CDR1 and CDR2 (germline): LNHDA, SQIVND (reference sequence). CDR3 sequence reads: CASSQQPGNYEQYF. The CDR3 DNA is TGTGCCAGTAGTCAACAGCCGGGAAACTACGAGCAGTACTTC. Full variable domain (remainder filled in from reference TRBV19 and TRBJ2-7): DGGITQSPKYLFRKEGQNVTLSCEQNLNHDAMYWYRQDPGQGLRLIYYSQIVNDFQKGDIAEGYSVSREKKESFPLTVTSAQKNPTAFYLCASSQQPGNYEQYFGPGTRLTVT.

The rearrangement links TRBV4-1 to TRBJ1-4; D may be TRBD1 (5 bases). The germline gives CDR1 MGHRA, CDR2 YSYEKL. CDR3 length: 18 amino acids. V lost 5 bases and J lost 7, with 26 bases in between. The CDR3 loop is CASSSRFRQGALSEKLFF. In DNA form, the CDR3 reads TGCGCCAGCAGCTCGCGGTTCAGGCAGGGTGCTCTAAGTGAAAAACTGTTTTTT.

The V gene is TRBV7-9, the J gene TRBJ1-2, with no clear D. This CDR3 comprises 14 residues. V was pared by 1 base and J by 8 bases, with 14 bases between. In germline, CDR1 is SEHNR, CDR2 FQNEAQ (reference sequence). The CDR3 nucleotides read TGTGCCAGCAGCTTAGGGCTCTCCCCAAGGGGCTACACCTTC. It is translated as CASSLGLSPRGYTF.

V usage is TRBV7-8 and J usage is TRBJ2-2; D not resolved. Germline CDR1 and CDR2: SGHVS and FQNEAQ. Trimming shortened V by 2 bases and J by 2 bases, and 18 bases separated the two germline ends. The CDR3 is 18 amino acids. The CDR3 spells CASSLRRQMVGNTGELFF. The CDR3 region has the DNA TGTGCCAGCAGCTTAAGGCGTCAGATGGTAGGAAACACCGGGGAGCTGTTTTTT.

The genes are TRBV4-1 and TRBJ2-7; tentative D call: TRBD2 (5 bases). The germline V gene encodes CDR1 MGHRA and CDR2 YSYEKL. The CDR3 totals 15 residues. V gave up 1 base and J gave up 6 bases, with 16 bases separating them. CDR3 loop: CASSQVYTRGPEQYF. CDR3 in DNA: TGCGCCAGCAGCCAAGTTTACACCCGGGGTCCCGAGCAGTACTTC.

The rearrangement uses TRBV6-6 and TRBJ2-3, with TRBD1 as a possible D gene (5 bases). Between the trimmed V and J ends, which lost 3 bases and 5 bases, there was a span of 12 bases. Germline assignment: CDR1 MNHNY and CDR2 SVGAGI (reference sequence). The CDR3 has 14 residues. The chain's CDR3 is CASSYSSGKDTQYF. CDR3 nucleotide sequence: TGTGCCAGCAGTTATTCATCAGGGAAAGATACGCAGTATTTT.

The CDR3 sequence: CASTSGQLSNEQFF. The CDR3 DNA reads as TGTGCCAGCACGTCGGGACAGTTGAGTAATGAGCAGTTCTTC. The chain has TRBV2 and TRBJ2-1; 7 nucleotides align to TRBD1. V trimming: 7 bases; J trimming: 7 bases; junction bases outside the gene matches: 10. Germline V gene sequence: CDR1 SNHLY, CDR2 FYNNEI. The CDR3 totals 14 residues.

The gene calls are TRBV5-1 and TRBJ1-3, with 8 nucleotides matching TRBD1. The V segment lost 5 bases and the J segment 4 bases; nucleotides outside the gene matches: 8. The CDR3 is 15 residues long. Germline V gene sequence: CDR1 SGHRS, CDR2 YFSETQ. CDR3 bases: TGCGCCAGCAGGCGGACAGGGACGTACGGAAACACCATATATTTT. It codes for CASRRTGTYGNTIYF.

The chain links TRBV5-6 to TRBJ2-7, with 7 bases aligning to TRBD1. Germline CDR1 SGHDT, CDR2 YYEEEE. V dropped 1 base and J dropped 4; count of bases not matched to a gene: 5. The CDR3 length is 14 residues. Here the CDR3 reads CASSLIGGWYEQYF. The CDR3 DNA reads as TGTGCCAGCAGCTTGATAGGGGGCTGGTACGAGCAGTACTTC.

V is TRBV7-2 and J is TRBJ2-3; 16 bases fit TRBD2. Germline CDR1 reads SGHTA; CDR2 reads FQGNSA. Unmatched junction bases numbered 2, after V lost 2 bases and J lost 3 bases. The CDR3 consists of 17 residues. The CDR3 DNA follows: TGTGCCAGCAGCTTACCGGGACTAGCGGGAGGGACAGATACGCAGTATTTT. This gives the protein CASSLPGLAGGTDTQYF. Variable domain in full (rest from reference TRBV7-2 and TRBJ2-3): GAGVSQSPSNKVTEKGKDVELRCDPISGHTALYWYRQSLGQGLEFLIYFQGNSAPDKSGLPSDRFSAERTGGSVSTLTIQRTQQEDSAVYLCASSLPGLAGGTDTQYFGPGTRLTVL.

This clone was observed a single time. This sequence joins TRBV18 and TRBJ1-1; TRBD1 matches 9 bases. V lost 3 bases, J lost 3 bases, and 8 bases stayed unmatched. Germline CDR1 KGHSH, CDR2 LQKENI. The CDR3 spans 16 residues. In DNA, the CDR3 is TGTGCCAGCTCACCTCAACAGGGGGCGCTTCACACTGAAGCTTTCTTT. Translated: CASSPQQGALHTEAFF. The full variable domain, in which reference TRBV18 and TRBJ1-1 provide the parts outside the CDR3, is NAGVMQNPRHLVRRRGQEARLRCSPMKGHSHVYWYRQLPEEGLKFMVYLQKENIIDESGMPKERFSAEFPKEGPSILRIQQVVRGDSAAYFCASSPQQGALHTEAFFGQGTRLTVV.

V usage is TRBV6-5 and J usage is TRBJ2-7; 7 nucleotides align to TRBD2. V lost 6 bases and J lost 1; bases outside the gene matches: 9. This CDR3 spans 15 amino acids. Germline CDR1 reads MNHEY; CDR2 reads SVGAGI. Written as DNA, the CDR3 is TGTGCCAGCAGCCTATACGGGGGAGGGTCCTACGAGCAGTACTTC. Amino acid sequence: CASSLYGGGSYEQYF.

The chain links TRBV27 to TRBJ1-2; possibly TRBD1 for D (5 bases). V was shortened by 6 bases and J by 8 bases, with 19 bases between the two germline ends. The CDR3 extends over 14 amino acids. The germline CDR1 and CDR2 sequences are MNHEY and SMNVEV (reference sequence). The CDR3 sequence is CASRPGTRMLGYTF. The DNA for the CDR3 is TGTGCCAGCAGACCCGGGACCAGAATGTTGGGCTACACCTTC.

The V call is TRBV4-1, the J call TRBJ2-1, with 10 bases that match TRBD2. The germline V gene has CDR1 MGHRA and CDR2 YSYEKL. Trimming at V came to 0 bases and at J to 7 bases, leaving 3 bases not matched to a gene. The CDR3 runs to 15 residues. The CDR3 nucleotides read TGCGCCAGCAGCCAAGATTCTAGCGGGAGTAATGAGCAGTTCTTC. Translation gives CASSQDSSGSNEQFF.

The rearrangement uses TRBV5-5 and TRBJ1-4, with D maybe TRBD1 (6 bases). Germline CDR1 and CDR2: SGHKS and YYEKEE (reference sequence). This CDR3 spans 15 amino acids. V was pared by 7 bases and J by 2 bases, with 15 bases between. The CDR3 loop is CASGPRGATNEKLFF. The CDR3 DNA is TGTGCCAGCGGCCCGAGGGGGGCGACTAATGAAAAACTGTTTTTT.

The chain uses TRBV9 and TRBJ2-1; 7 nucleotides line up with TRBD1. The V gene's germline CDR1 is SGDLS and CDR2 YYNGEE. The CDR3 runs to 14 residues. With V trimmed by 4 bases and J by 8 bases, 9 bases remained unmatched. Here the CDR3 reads CASSIGTVSDEQFF. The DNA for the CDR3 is TGTGCCAGCAGCATAGGGACAGTTTCCGATGAGCAGTTCTTC.